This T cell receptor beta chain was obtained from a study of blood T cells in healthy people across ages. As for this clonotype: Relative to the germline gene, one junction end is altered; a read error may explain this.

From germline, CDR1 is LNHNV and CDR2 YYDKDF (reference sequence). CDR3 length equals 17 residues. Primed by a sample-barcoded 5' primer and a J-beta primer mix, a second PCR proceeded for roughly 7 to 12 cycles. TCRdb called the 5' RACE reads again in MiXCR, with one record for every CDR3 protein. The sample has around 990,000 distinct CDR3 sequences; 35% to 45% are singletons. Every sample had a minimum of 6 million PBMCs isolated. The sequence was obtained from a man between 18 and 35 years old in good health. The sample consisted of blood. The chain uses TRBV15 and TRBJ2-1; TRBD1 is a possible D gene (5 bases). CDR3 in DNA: TGTGCCACAAGCAGCCGGGCAGGGCCTTTCTCCTACAATGAGCAGTTCTTC. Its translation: CATSSRAGPFSYNEQFF.